The present T cell receptor (beta chain) was sequenced within a study of control samples from healthy donors and cancer patients. Libraries were prepared by immunoSEQ multiplex PCR; TCRdb keeps only in-frame clonotypes and omits some of them. The table lists 150,000 to 200,000 clones, about 90% of them singletons. In germline, CDR1 is LGHDT, CDR2 YNNKEL (reference sequence). This CDR3 spans 13 amino acids. V dropped 0 bases and J dropped 5 bases, with 6 bases sitting between them. The rearrangement uses TRBV3-1 (or the pseudogene TRBV3-2) and TRBJ2-3; D is undetermined. The specimen sequenced was blood. The receptor's source is a woman aged 25-40 years in good health. CDR3 amino acids: CASSQDIGDTQYF. Here the CDR3 DNA reads TGTGCCAGCAGCCAAGATATTGGAGATACGCAGTATTTT.